The rows below give T cell receptor beta chains drawn from one sample of a study of cytomegalovirus exposure and HLA in healthy donors. Profiled with immunoSEQ multiplex PCR; TCRdb holds only in-frame clones, not every one. The table lists roughly 150,000 clones, around 86% of them singletons. Sequenced material: PBMCs. These receptors were obtained from a man aged 50-60 years in good health and CMV-seropositive. Each CDR3 is given with its conserved first and last residue. Each record gives: clone size, D gene, V gene, J gene, CDR3 DNA, CDR3 protein. D genes are given only for firm matches. Only some rows state a clone size, as once, few, many or a class for expanded clones.

once	TRBD2	TRBV5-1	TRBJ2-2	TGCGCCAGCAGCTTGGGGCGTAGCGGGGGCAGAGGAGGGGAGCTGTTTTTT	CASSLGRSGGRGGELFF
-	TRBD2	TRBV28	TRBJ2-5	TGTGCCAGCAGTCGAGCGGGGGGATCCGAGACCCAGTACTTC	CASSRAGGSETQYF
-	TRBD2	TRBV5-4	TRBJ2-2	TGTGCCAGCAGCTCCGGAGGGCTAGCGGGGAACACCGGGGAGCTGTTTTTT	CASSSGGLAGNTGELFF
-	TRBD1	TRBV10-3	TRBJ2-1	TGTGCCATCAGACAGGGGGCAACCTACAATGAGCAGTTCTTC	CAIRQGATYNEQFF
-	-	TRBV27	TRBJ1-1	TGTGCCAGCAGTCAAACAACGAACACTGAAGCTTTCTTT	CASSQTTNTEAFF
-	-	TRBV2	TRBJ2-2	TGTGCCAGCAGTGCTACCCCAACCGGGGAGCTGTTTTTT	CASSATPTGELFF
once	-	TRBV5-1	TRBJ2-4	TGCGCCAGCAGCTTGGAGGCGACTCGATTCTTAGCCAAAAACATTCAGTACTTC	CASSLEATRFLAKNIQYF
-	TRBD1	TRBV7-8	TRBJ1-1	TGTGCCAGCAGTTTAGAAGTCTTGGACAGGGGGAAAGCTTTCTTT	CASSLEVLDRGKAFF
-	-	TRBV5-1	TRBJ2-1	TGCGCCAGCAGCTTTGGGCACCTCTCCTACAATGAGCAGTTCTTC	CASSFGHLSYNEQFF
-	-	TRBV6-4	TRBJ1-5	TGTGCCAGCAGTGACTCGATGGCAGGGTGGGCACAGGGCAATCAGCCCCAGCATTTT	CASSDSMAGWAQGNQPQHF
-	TRBD2	TRBV19	TRBJ2-2	TGTGCCAGCCACCTAGCGGGAGGGCCCGGGGAGCTGTTTTTT	CASHLAGGPGELFF
-	-	TRBV6-6	TRBJ1-5	TGTGCCAGCAGTTCCCCGGGGAGGGGGTCGAATCAGCCCCAGCATTTT	CASSSPGRGSNQPQHF
-	-	TRBV6-6	TRBJ2-7	TGTGCCAGCAGTTACTCTAGCGACCCCCCCTACGAGCAGTACTTC	CASSYSSDPPYEQYF
once	TRBD1	TRBV7-2	TRBJ1-5	TGTGCCAGCAGCTCGGGACAGGCTGGCAATCAGCCCCAGCATTTT	CASSSGQAGNQPQHF
few	TRBD1	TRBV7-9	TRBJ1-3	TGTGCCAGCAGCCCGGGACAGGGTATCGAGGGAAACACCATATATTTT	CASSPGQGIEGNTIYF
-	-	TRBV7-8	TRBJ2-1	TGTGCCAGCAGCTCTCAGGGCGGCAATGAGCAGTTCTTC	CASSSQGGNEQFF
-	-	TRBV7-9	TRBJ2-2	TGTGCCAGCCCCCGCAACGGGACGAACACCGGGGAGCTGTTTTTT	CASPRNGTNTGELFF
-	-	TRBV7-9	TRBJ1-2	TGTGCCAGCAGCCCTCACAATGACAGAGATGGCTACACCTTC	CASSPHNDRDGYTF
-	TRBD2	TRBV11-2	TRBJ2-5	TGTGCCAGCAGCTTTGCTAGCGGGGGAGTAGAGACCCAGTACTTC	CASSFASGGVETQYF
-	-	TRBV28	TRBJ1-2	TGTGCCAGCAGGCCTCGGGGGTCTAATGGCTACACCTTC	CASRPRGSNGYTF
once	TRBD2	TRBV2	TRBJ2-1	TGTGCCAGCAGTGAAAGACGGGAGGGATTCGCTTATGAGCAGTTCTTC	CASSERREGFAYEQFF
-	-	TRBV5-4	TRBJ1-3	TGTGCCAGCAGCACAGGGATCTCTGGAAACACCATATATTTT	CASSTGISGNTIYF
-	-	TRBV20-1	TRBJ2-7	TGCAGTGCTAGTCTAGTGGACGAGCAGTACTTC	CSASLVDEQYF
-	TRBD2	TRBV4-3	TRBJ2-7	TGCGCCAGCAGCCAAGATGACACTAGCGGGGAATACGAGCAGTACTTC	CASSQDDTSGEYEQYF
-	-	TRBV4-1	TRBJ2-7	TGCGCCAGCAGCCCGTTGGGGCGGTCTACCTACGAGCAGTACTTC	CASSPLGRSTYEQYF
-	TRBD1	TRBV13	TRBJ1-4	TGTGCCAGCAGTAGCAGGAAGGGGGCGGTCAATGAAAAACTGTTTTTT	CASSSRKGAVNEKLFF
-	TRBD2	TRBV19	TRBJ2-7	TGTGCCAGTAGTAGGACTAGCGGGAGGAACGAGCAGTACTTC	CASSRTSGRNEQYF
-	TRBD2	TRBV28	TRBJ2-7	TGTGCCAGCAGTGGGCTAGCGGTTAACTACGAGCAGTACTTC	CASSGLAVNYEQYF
-	-	TRBV6-5	TRBJ2-2	TGTGCCAGCATCGGGAATACCGGGGAGCTGTTTTTT	CASIGNTGELFF
-	-	TRBV29-1	TRBJ2-2	TGCAGCGTCGTTGGACAGAGCTCCTACACCGGGGAGCTGTTTTTT	CSVVGQSSYTGELFF
-	-	TRBV7-8	TRBJ2-3	TGTGCCAGCAGCTTTCGAGGAGAACGCACAGATACGCAGTATTTT	CASSFRGERTDTQYF
few	-	TRBV28	TRBJ2-5	TGTGCCAGCAGTTTATTCGGCAGGAACCAAGAGACCCAGTACTTC	CASSLFGRNQETQYF
few	-	TRBV6-5	TRBJ1-1	TGTGCCAGCAGTTATGGGGCGCCGAACACTGAAGCTTTCTTT	CASSYGAPNTEAFF
-	TRBD2	TRBV5-6	TRBJ2-1	TGTGCCAGCAGCCCGCTCGGGGGGTATGAGCAGTTCTTC	CASSPLGGYEQFF
few	TRBD1	TRBV28	TRBJ2-7	TGTGCCAGCAGTGGGTGGACAGGATCCTACGAGCAGTACTTC	CASSGWTGSYEQYF
once	-	TRBV5-4	TRBJ2-7	TGTGCCAGCAGCTTTGGCACTAGCTACGAGCAGTACTTC	CASSFGTSYEQYF
-	-	TRBV7-9	TRBJ1-2	TGTGCCAGCAGCTACAGGGACGGCTACACCTTC	CASSYRDGYTF
-	-	TRBV6-5	TRBJ1-1	TGTGCCAGCAGTTCCCCGGGGGGCAACACTGAAGCTTTCTTT	CASSSPGGNTEAFF
-	-	TRBV7-2	TRBJ2-1	TGTGCCAGCAGCTTAGCCCTCGGGAGCTCCTACAATGAGCAGTTCTTC	CASSLALGSSYNEQFF
-	TRBD2	TRBV11-2	TRBJ2-7	TGTGCCAGCAGTTCTAGCGGGAGCATCTACGAGCAGTACTTC	CASSSSGSIYEQYF
-	TRBD1	TRBV6-1	TRBJ2-7	TGTGCCAGCAGTTCATACCGGGACAGATCCTACGAGCAGTACTTC	CASSSYRDRSYEQYF
-	TRBD2	TRBV15	TRBJ2-3	TGTGCCACCCTCGGGGGGGGTGTGGTAGCGGGCCTCACAGATACGCAGTATTTT	CATLGGGVVAGLTDTQYF
-	TRBD1	TRBV7-8	TRBJ1-2	TGTGCCAGCAGCCTCCCAGGGGGCGGCGGCTACACCTTC	CASSLPGGGGYTF
-	-	TRBV15	TRBJ1-2	TGTGCCACCAGCAGAGATTACGGTTCGGGGGTTCACTATGGCTACACCTTC	CATSRDYGSGVHYGYTF
-	-	TRBV6-5	TRBJ1-6	TGTGCCAGCAGTCCCGACAGGTTTAATTCACCCCTCCACTTT	CASSPDRFNSPLHF
-	-	TRBV7-2	TRBJ2-7	TGTGCCAGCAGCTTAACCGGGTCCGACTACGAGCAGTACTTC	CASSLTGSDYEQYF
-	TRBD2	TRBV6-4	TRBJ2-1	TGTGCCAGCAGTACCGGGACTAGCGGGGGAGGAAATGAGCAGTTCTTC	CASSTGTSGGGNEQFF
-	TRBD2	TRBV2	TRBJ2-3	TGTGCCAGCAGTGTAACTAGCGGGAGTTTGATAGATACGCAGTATTTT	CASSVTSGSLIDTQYF
-	TRBD1	TRBV6-1	TRBJ1-5	TGTGCCAGCAGTGAGACAGGGGCCGTCAATCAGCCCCAGCATTTT	CASSETGAVNQPQHF
-	TRBD2	TRBV30	TRBJ2-3	TGTGCCTGGGGAAAGACCGGGACTAGCGGGTCAGATACGCAGTATTTT	CAWGKTGTSGSDTQYF
-	-	TRBV30	TRBJ1-1	TGTGCCTGGATGACCCGGGTGGCCACTGAAGCTTTCTTT	CAWMTRVATEAFF
-	TRBD1	TRBV15	TRBJ1-2	TGTGCCACCAGCCTCGACAGGGCGGGAGGCTACACCTTC	CATSLDRAGGYTF
-	-	TRBV5-6	TRBJ1-4	TGTGCCAGCATGCGGGGATTTAATGAAAAACTGTTTTTT	CASMRGFNEKLFF
-	TRBD2	TRBV9	TRBJ2-1	TGTGCCAGCAGCGTTGCTAGCGGGACCCATGAGCAGTTCTTC	CASSVASGTHEQFF